This is a list of T cell receptor beta chains from one sample in a study of monozygotic twins with inflammatory bowel disease. Using the 5' RACE reads, TCRdb records one entry per CDR3 protein without DNA. This sample's table reports a few hundred thousand distinct CDR3 sequences. The sample comprised blood. Receptor source: a human donor with ulcerative colitis or Crohn's disease, or a healthy co-twin of an affected twin (not recorded which). Each CDR3 is given with its conserved first and last residue.

j_gene,v_gene,CDR3aa
TRBJ1-4,TRBV27,CASTALGHEKLFF
TRBJ2-3,TRBV7-2,CASRATSGLTDTQYF
TRBJ2-1,TRBV7-3,CASPRDPRSSYNEQFF
TRBJ2-2,TRBV12-3/TRBV12-4,CASSPGTTNTGELFF
TRBJ1-5,TRBV2,CASSEWGSQPQHF
TRBJ2-3,TRBV19,CASMAQGTDTQYF
TRBJ2-1,TRBV12-3/TRBV12-4,CASSLGRDNEQFF
TRBJ2-3,TRBV5-1,CASSLSGITEDTQYF
TRBJ1-2,TRBV12-3/TRBV12-4,CASSFSLYGYTF
TRBJ1-1,TRBV24-1,CATQGGNTEAFF
TRBJ2-7,TRBV20-1,CSARLPPYRDSGSNSYEQYF
TRBJ1-6,TRBV11-2,CASSLDPRTGSNSPLHF
TRBJ2-5,TRBV12-3/TRBV12-4,CASSFRGDTKETQYF
TRBJ1-1,TRBV27,CASTPWGGRAEAFF
TRBJ1-2,TRBV12-3/TRBV12-4,CASRLMGQGHGYTF
TRBJ1-1,TRBV20-1,CSAANPVNTEAFF
TRBJ1-1,TRBV7-9,CASSLGTPPTEAFF
TRBJ1-1,TRBV5-1,CASSSVGVDTEAFF
TRBJ1-1,TRBV25-1,CASWGDYTEAFF
TRBJ2-2,TRBV3-1,CASSQDRTGELFF
TRBJ2-1,TRBV6-1,CASSALHEVQVEQFF
TRBJ1-2,TRBV5-6,CASSRPFQDSLWGYGYTF
TRBJ2-5,TRBV12-3/TRBV12-4,CASSLKGGTQYF
TRBJ1-2,TRBV5-1,CASSLDGDDYGYTF
TRBJ1-4,TRBV10-2,CASSVTGQSNEKLFF
TRBJ2-5,TRBV6-5,CASSYPGQVLQETQYF
TRBJ1-1,TRBV7-9,CASSLGGDTEAFF
TRBJ1-1,TRBV18,CASSQSNGLNTEAFF
TRBJ1-2,TRBV12-3/TRBV12-4,CASSFSGGYTF
TRBJ1-2,TRBV14,CASSPIRQTHGYTF
TRBJ2-1,TRBV20-1,CSASRLAGSYNEQFF
TRBJ2-2,TRBV12-3/TRBV12-4,CASSLSGTANTGELFF
TRBJ2-3,TRBV7-3,CATSTGLSTDTQYF
TRBJ2-7,TRBV7-8,CASSDWGVPYEQYF
TRBJ1-2,TRBV13,CASSLQGDGYTF
TRBJ1-3,TRBV2,CASSVAGAGTSGNTIYF
TRBJ1-2,TRBV20-1,CSAGGLTGLGGYTF
TRBJ1-2,TRBV12-3/TRBV12-4,CASSSGVYGYTF